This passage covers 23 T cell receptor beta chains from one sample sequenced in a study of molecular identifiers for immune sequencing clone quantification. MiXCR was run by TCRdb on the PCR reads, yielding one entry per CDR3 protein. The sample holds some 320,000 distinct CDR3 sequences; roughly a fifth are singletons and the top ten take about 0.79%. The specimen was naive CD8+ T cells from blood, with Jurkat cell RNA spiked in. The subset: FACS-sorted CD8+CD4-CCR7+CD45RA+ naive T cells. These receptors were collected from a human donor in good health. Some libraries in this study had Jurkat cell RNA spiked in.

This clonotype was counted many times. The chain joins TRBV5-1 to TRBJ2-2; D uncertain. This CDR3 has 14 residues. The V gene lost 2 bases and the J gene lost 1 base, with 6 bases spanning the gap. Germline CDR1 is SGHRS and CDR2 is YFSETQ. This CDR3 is CASSFVRNTGELFF. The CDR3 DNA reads TGCGCCAGCAGCTTCGTCAGGAACACCGGGGAGCTGTTTTTT.

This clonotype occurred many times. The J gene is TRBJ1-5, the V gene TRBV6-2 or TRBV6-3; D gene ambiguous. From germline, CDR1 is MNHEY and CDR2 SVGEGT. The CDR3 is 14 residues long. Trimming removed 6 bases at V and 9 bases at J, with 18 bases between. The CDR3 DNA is TGTGCCAGCAGACCCGACGAGGATCAGCGGCCCCAGCATTTT. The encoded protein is CASRPDEDQRPQHF.

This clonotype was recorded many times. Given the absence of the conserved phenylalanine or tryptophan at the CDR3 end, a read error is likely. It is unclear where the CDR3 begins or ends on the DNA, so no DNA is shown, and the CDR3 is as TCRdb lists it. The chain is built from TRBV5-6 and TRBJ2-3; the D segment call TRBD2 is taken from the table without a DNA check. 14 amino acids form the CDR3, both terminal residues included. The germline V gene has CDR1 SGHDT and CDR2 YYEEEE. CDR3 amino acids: CASSLEASGRAERV.

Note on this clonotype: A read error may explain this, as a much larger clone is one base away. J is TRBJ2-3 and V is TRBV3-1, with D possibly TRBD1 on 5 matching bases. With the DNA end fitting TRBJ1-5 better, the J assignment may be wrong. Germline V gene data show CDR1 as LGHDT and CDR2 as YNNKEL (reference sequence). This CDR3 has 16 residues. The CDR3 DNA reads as TGTGCCAGCAGCCAAGTAGGGACCTCGTCTCTGGATACGCAGCATTTT. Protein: CASSQVGTSSLDTQHF.

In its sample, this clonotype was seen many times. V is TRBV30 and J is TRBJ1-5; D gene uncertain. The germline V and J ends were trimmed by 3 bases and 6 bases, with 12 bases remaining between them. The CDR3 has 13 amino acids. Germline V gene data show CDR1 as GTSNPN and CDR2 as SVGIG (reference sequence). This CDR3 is CAWSGQRSQPQHF. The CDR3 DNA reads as TGTGCCTGGAGCGGCCAGCGCAGTCAGCCCCAGCATTTT.

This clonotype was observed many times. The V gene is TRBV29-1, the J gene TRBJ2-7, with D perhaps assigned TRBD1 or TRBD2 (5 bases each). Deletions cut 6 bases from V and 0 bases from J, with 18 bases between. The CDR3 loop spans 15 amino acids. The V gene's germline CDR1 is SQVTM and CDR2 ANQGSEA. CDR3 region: CSVITGTRSSYEQYF. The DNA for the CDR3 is TGCAGCGTGATAACCGGGACCCGGAGCTCCTACGAGCAGTACTTC.

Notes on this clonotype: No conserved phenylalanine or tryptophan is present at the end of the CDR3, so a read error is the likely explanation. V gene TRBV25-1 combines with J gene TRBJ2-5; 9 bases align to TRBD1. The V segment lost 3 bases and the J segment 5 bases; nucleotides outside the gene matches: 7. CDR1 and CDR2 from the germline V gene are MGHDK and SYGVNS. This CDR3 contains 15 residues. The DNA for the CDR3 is TGTGCCAGCAGTGACCTAACAGGGGGCTTGGAGACCCAGTACTCC. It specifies CASSDLTGGLETQYS.

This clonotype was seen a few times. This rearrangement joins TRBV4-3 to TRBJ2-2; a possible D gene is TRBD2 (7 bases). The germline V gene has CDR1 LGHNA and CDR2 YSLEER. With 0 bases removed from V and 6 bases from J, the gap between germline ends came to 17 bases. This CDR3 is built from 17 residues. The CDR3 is CASSQDRGGGGAGELFF. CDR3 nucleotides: TGCGCCAGCAGCCAAGATAGGGGCGGAGGGGGGGCCGGGGAGCTGTTTTTT.

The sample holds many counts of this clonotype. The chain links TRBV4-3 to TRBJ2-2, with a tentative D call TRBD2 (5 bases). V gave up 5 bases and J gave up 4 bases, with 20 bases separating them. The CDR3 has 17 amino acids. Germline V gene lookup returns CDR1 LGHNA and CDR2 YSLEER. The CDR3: CASSLGLGGIGTGELFF. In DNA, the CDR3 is TGCGCCAGCAGCTTAGGACTCGGTGGTATTGGCACCGGGGAGCTGTTTTTT.

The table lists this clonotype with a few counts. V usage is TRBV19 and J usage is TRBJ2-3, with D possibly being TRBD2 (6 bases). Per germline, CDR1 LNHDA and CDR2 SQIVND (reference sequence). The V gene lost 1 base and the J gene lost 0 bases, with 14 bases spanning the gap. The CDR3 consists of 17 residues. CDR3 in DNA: TGTGCCAGTAGTATAGGGGTGGGGGGACCTAGCACAGATACGCAGTATTTT. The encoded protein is CASSIGVGGPSTDTQYF.

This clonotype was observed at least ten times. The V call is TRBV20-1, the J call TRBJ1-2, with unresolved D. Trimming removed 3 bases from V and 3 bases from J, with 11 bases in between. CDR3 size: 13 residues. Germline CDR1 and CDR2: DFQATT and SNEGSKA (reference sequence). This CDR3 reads CSASTTVHYGYTF. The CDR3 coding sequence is TGCAGTGCTAGCACCACAGTTCACTATGGCTACACCTTC.

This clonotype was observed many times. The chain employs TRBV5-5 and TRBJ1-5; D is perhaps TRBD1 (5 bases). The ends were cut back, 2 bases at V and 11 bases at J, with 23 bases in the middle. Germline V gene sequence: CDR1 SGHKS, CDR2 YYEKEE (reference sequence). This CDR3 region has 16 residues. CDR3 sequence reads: CASSFWQTDTGGSQHF. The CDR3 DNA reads TGTGCCAGCAGCTTTTGGCAGACAGACACGGGGGGGTCCCAGCATTTT.

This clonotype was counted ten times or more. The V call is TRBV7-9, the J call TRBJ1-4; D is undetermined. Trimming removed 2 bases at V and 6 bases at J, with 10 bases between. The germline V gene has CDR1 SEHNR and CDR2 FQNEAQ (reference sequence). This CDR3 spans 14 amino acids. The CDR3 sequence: CASSLLEPDEKLFF. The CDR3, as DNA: TGTGCCAGCAGCTTATTAGAACCGGATGAAAAACTGTTTTTT.

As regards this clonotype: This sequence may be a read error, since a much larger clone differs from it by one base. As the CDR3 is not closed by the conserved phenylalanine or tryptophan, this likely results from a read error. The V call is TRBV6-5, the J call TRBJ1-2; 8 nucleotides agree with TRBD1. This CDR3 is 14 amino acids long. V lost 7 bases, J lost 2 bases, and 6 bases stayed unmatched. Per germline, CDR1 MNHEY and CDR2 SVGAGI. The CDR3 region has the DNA TGTGCCAGCATCGGACAGGGAAACAACTATGGCTACACCTCC. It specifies CASIGQGNNYGYTS.

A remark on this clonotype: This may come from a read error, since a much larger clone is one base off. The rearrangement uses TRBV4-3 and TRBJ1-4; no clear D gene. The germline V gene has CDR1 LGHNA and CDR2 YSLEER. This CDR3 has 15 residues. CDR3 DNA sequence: TGCGCCAGCAGCCGGGAACCAGGTGATCATGAAAAACTGGTTTTT. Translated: CASSREPGDHEKLVF.

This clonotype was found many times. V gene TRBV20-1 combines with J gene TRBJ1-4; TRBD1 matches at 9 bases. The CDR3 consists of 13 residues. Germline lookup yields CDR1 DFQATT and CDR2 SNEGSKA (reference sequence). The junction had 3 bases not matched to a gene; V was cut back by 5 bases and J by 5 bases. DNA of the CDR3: TGCAGTGCTCGCGGACAGGGGAATGAAAAACTGTTTTTT. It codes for CSARGQGNEKLFF.

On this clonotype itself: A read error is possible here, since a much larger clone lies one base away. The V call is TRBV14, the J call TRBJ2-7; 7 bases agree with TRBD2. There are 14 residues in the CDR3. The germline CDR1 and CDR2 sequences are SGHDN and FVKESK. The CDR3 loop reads CASGQLAENYEQYF. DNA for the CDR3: TGTGCCAGCGGCCAGCTAGCGGAGAACTACGAGCAGTACTTC.

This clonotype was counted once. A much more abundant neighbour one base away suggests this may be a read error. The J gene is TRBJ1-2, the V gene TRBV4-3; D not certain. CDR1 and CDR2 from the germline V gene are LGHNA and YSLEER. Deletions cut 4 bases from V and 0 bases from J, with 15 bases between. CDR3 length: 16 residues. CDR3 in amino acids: CASSRDITVSNYGYTF. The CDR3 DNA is TGCGCCAGCAGCCGAGATATAACAGTTTCTAACTATGGCTACACCTTC.

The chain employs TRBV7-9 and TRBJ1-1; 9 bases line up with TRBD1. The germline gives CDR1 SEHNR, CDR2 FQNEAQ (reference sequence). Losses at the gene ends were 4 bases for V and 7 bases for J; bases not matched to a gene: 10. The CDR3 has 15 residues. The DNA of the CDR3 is TGTGCCAGCAGCTGGGGACAGGGTGATTTTGGTGAAGCTTTCTTT. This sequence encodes CASSWGQGDFGEAFF. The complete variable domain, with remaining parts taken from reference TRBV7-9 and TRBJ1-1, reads DTGVSQNPRHKITKRGQNVTFRCDPISEHNRLYWYRQTLGQGPEFLTYFQNEAQLEKSRLLSDRFSAERPKGSFSTLEIQRTEQGDSAMYLCASSWGQGDFGEAFFGQGTRLTVV.

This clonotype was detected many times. CDR3 nucleotide sequence: TGCAGTGCTAGAGATAGGTCGAGTTTTGAGCAGTTCTTC. It specifies CSARDRSSFEQFF. This chain uses TRBV20-1 with TRBJ2-1; no definite D call. Per germline, CDR1 DFQATT and CDR2 SNEGSKA (reference sequence). CDR3 length: 13 amino acids. The germline V and J ends were trimmed by 0 bases and 9 bases, with 12 bases remaining between them.

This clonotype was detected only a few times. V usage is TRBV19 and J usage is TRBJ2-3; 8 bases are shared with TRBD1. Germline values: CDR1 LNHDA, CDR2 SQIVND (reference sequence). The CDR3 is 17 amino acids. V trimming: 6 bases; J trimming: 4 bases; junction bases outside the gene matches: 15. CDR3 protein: CASRPYPTGENADTQYF. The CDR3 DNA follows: TGTGCCAGTAGACCCTACCCGACAGGGGAGAACGCAGATACGCAGTATTTT.

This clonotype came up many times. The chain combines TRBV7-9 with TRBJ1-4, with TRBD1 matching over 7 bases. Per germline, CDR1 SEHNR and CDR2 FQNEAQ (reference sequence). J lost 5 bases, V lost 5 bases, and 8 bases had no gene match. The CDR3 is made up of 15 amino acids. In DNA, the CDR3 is TGTGCCAGCAGCGGAACAGGGGACCCGAATGAAAAACTGTTTTTT. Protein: CASSGTGDPNEKLFF.

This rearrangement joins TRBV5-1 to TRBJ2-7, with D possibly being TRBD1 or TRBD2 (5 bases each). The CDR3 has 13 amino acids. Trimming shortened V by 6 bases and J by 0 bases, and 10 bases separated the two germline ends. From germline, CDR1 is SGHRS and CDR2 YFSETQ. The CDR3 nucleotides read TGCGCCAGCAAAGGGACCTCCTCCTACGAGCAGTACTTC. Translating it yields CASKGTSSYEQYF.